This TCR beta chain was recorded in a study of blood T cell repertoires in COVID-19. Study overall: Samples representing acute and convalescent COVID-19 were sourced from the United States, Italy and Spain. The analysed material was cDNA or gDNA that came from T cells, B-cell-depleted T cells, or PBMCs.

In the authors' methods: How many nucleated cells were present was estimated from reference gene primer amplification. Some clones are missing from TCRdb's copy, which holds only in-frame ones; the method was immunoSEQ multiplex PCR. Clone size and V and J calls were adopted from that table, with D and trimming inferred from the DNA. Of some 210,000 clones in the sample, approximately 88% are singletons; the top ten hold roughly 6.5%. This TCR was recovered from a man aged 55-75 years who had recovered from COVID-19. The sample comprised peripheral blood.

DNA for the CDR3: TGTGCCAGCAGCTCTTCGGGACAGGAGAACACTGAAGCTTTCTTT. It translates to CASSSSGQENTEAFF. The genes are TRBV7-9 and TRBJ1-1, with TRBD1 matching over 8 bases. Germline assignment: CDR1 SEHNR and CDR2 FQNEAQ (reference sequence). The CDR3 length is 15 residues. V lost 4 bases to trimming and J lost 1 base; unmatched junction nucleotides: 5.